This T cell receptor beta chain was identified in a study of cytomegalovirus exposure and HLA in healthy donors (dated by TCRdb to 2016 to 2017). Describing the broader study: An earlier analysis of 587 of the donors reported about 300 Gb of sequence data and around 120 million unique TCR beta sequences obtained from around 170 million T cells. An early release covering roughly 600 HLA-typed donors comprised 250 to 350 gigabases of sequencing data and roughly 85 million unique TCR sequences. Of the roughly 400 genotyped donors, 65% to 90% fell in the genetic ancestry cluster associated with self-reported Caucasian donors. The study aimed to test whether signatures of past pathogen exposure could be identified by cataloging public T cell receptors. Using immunosequencing, the study profiled T cell repertoires from some 670 subjects and related those repertoires to cytomegalovirus serostatus. A separate validation cohort of 100 to 150 different subjects was used in addition to the 666-subject first cohort. High-throughput TCR immunosequencing, statistical association of individual TCRs with disease status, and machine learning were combined to predict cytomegalovirus infection status. A later analysis re-analyzed previously published TCR beta repertoires from roughly 600 donors and added high-resolution HLA genotyping to study TCR occurrence patterns. Rather than drawing on any new phenotypic data, the later analysis identified candidate immune exposures from TCR beta sequences and the way those sequences occurred across donors. In an earlier analysis of 500 to 650 of the donors, high-throughput TCR beta sequencing was used to judge whether each TCR beta V gene segment behaved as functional or pseudogenic. Donor age, sex, ethnicity and CMV serostatus were collected together with the repertoire data. In a later genetic analysis, genome-wide SNP genotypes for about three fifths of the roughly 670 donors were used, and that subset was treated as a discovery cohort. All discovery cohort repertoires had been generated on a single sequencing platform. Class I and class II HLA loci were covered by the typing at four-digit resolution. Typing coverage differed by locus: A, B, C, DRB1 and DQB1 were typed in about 629-640 donors, DQA1 in approximately 520, DPA1 in approximately 610, and DPB1 in roughly 470. About five DR-DQ haplotypes were handled as single units for association and clustering because linkage in the cohort was strong. Among 300 to 500 genotyped donors of the cohort, an average of around 250,000 unique TCR beta nucleotide sequences was sequenced per donor, of which 15% to 20% were non-productive. The paper as a whole reports these results and caveats: Linkage disequilibrium might explain the correlated functional status among segregating V segments, but an unknown experimental factor could not be ruled out. Across donors, most TCR sequences were observed very rarely, whereas some public TCRs were present in many individuals. Because counts were too low, about 18 rarely observed V segments, including chromosome 9 orphons, were left out of the earlier analysis of 587 of the donors. Some IMGT-functional V segments, including TRBV6-2 and TRBV6-3, could not be told apart with the 87-base-pair reads, so those segments were excluded. Immune exposure information for the cohort was limited to CMV serostatus. A later genetic analysis associated a missense DCLRE1C variant with V-gene and J-gene trimming of TCR beta chains, and an independent cohort replicated the association. In an earlier analysis of under 600 of the donors, most TCR beta V segments were observed in productive rearrangements about 90% or about 30% of the time, broadly matching IMGT annotations. In a later analysis, several top co-occurrence clusters were reported to appear linked to parvovirus B19, influenza, CMV and Epstein-Barr virus. At a false discovery rate of 0.05, a later analysis linked 15,000 to 20,000 TCR beta sequences to specific HLA alleles. HLA typing was unavailable for some donors at each locus, so association tests used only the typed subset. The classifier was reported to diagnose cytomegalovirus status with high specificity and sensitivity in both the original cohort and the validation cohort. Sequencing depth was assumed to be roughly uniform across donors in the presence/absence analyses, though that assumption may not hold. The authors suggested that the approach could potentially be generalized to other disease states and immunological phenotypes. A cluster of highly shared sequence variants was judged likely to be a technical artifact of the sequencing pipeline. A further reported finding was that TCR beta sequences accurately predicted the HLA-A and HLA-B alleles for most subjects in the first cohort. A later analysis found that TCR association rates varied across HLA loci, with DRB1 alleles showing the most associated TCRs and HLA-C alleles the fewest. Three of the identified cytomegalovirus-associated TCR beta chains were confirmed in vitro to be specific for cytomegalovirus antigens. A total of 164 TCR beta chains were listed by the study as associated with cytomegalovirus. In a later analysis, HLA-associated TCR beta chains were found to be more clonally expanded and to have lower generation probabilities than equally common non-associated chains. When HLA alleles, especially DR and DQ, strongly co-occurred, TCR associations were difficult to assign to individual alleles. Only TCR beta chains were sequenced in this cohort, and the absence of alpha or paired-chain data limited detectable features. According to a later analysis, most CMV-associated TCR beta chains appeared to be HLA-restricted, and the HLA associations seemed to be driven largely by CMV exposure. According to a later genetic analysis, donors in an Asian-associated ancestry cluster had fewer N-insertions in productive TCRs than the approximately 650-donor mean.

Including cysteine and phenylalanine, the CDR3 has 16 amino acids. The CDR3 DNA has 48 bases and is translated from base 1. Per the germline V gene, LGHNA is the CDR1 and YSLEER is the CDR2. V was cut back by 0 bases and J by 7 bases, leaving a gap of 15 bases between them. A word on this clone: Its antigen is still unknown. Base qualities were left out, and no much larger clone turns up one base away.

In total, 500 to 700 healthy bone marrow donors made up the cohort. Cohort members were all nominally healthy when sampled, although unrecorded immune exposures were likely present. The donor was CMV seronegative and belonged to the group of 380 or so seronegative cohort members. A peripheral blood sample was provided by each donor, and peripheral blood mononuclear cells were used for TCR beta sequencing. The Qiagen DNeasy Blood Extraction Kit was used to extract genomic DNA from the blood cell samples. The library was produced with the immunoSEQ multiplex PCR assay. The multiplex PCR relied on a mix of 60 forward primers for TCR Vbeta segments and 13 reverse primers for TCR Jbeta segments. The CDR3 region of rearranged TCR beta genes was amplified from genomic DNA by a multiplex PCR assay. On the Illumina HiSeq System, the amplified TCR beta libraries were sequenced as 87-base-pair reads. Per the source publication's procedure: A later analysis tallied tens of millions of unique TCR beta chains across the approximately 670 repertoires, and some 10 million of those chains were shared by two or more donors. Raw reads were error-corrected and collapsed into unique sequences by a nearest-neighbor algorithm in which closely related sequences were merged to remove PCR and sequencing errors. To assign V, D and J gene segments, CDR3 sequences were aligned to IMGT reference sequences. For a sequence to be retained, a match of at least six nucleotides to both a V gene segment and a J gene segment was required. Rearrangements were called productive when the CDR3 lacked stop codons and stayed in frame with V and J; all others were non-productive. CDR3 was defined by IMGT convention, running from the second conserved V-encoded cysteine to the conserved J-encoded phenylalanine. Sequences without an unambiguous match to a single V gene segment were excluded from the earlier analysis of over 500 of the donors. In an earlier analysis of several hundred of the donors, V segments were called functional above 56.7% productive rearrangements and were called segregating when the between-donor standard deviation exceeded 5%. A statistical classification framework was built to diagnose cytomegalovirus status from the catalog of TCR beta chain sequences. V and J gene assignment, in a later analysis, came from comparing TCR nucleotide sequences with IMGT/GENE-DB human TR gene sequences. In a later analysis, CDR3 sequences and most-parsimonious VDJ recombination scenarios were assigned using the TCRdist pipeline. In a later analysis, every TCR beta chain was defined by the combination of its CDR3 amino acid sequence and its V-gene family, and reads without a unique V-gene family were dropped. A later analysis removed several hundred highly shared, low-generation-probability nucleotide sequences to deal with suspected cross-contamination and a sequencing artifact. In a later analysis, a clonal expansion index was calculated for each public chain from normalized within-repertoire ranks of inferred template counts. A later analysis computed generation probabilities with a VDJ recombination model fitted to out-of-frame rearrangements, and checked the results against IGoR. Hypergeometric tests were used in a later analysis to score TCR-TCR, TCR-HLA and TCR-CMV co-occurrence, with a repertoire-size bias correction applied to the TCR pairs. To estimate false discovery rates, a later analysis permuted the HLA or CMV assignments 20 times. In a later analysis, co-occurring TCRs were grouped with DBSCAN, and TCRdist sequence similarity was added when clustering was performed within HLA-allele-positive subsets. For co-occurrence clustering, repertoires with fewer than 30,000 or more than 120,000 public chains were excluded, along with about five repertoires with anomalous nucleotide sharing. TCRdb's version of the immuneACCESS table is confined to in-frame rearrangements and falls short of the full clone set. An unresolved V gene accounts for under half of the shortfall where checked; the remainder is of unknown origin. Clonal size and the V and J genes are those of that table, whereas D and trimming came from the DNA. In this sample the table shows some 180,000 clones, 82% of which occur a single time. The top ten clonotypes cover roughly 1.4% of the sample.

The sequence derives from a man aged 40-50 years in good health and CMV-seronegative. Sequenced material: PBMCs. The sequence is built from TRBV4-3 and TRBJ2-2; the D gene is possibly TRBD1, with 5 bases matching. The CDR3 is CASSQDGRAYDGELFF. The DNA sequence follows: TGCGCCAGCAGCCAAGATGGCAGGGCTTACGACGGGGAGCTGTTTTTT.